This T cell receptor beta chain was recorded in a study of PD-1 blockade in classical Hodgkin lymphoma. Points from the study as a whole: Nivolumab initiation under 1 year post-ASCT meant exclusion. Newly diagnosed patients were said to have less baseline TCR diversity than healthy donors did. With CD4+ cells, TCR diversity rose significantly by C4D1, but not with CD8+ cells.

Every single patient, without exception, relapsed after autologous stem cell transplantation, and brentuximab vedotin exposure varied. Libraries were prepared by immunoSEQ multiplex PCR; TCRdb keeps only in-frame clonotypes and omits some of them. Of roughly 61,000 clones in the sample, roughly nine tenths were seen once. About this clone itself: Its antigen is currently unknown.

After removal of 4 bases from V and 8 bases from J, the junction contained 3 bases not matched to a gene. This CDR3 region has 12 residues. The germline V gene encodes CDR1 SGHRS and CDR2 YFSETQ. The chain recombines TRBV5-1 with TRBJ2-1, with 7 bases matching TRBD1. This receptor was identified in a human donor with classical Hodgkin lymphoma. This specimen was peripheral blood mononuclear cells (PBMCs), taken at baseline. The CDR3 here is CASSPGGDEQFF. The DNA of the CDR3 is TGCGCCAGCAGCCCAGGGGGAGATGAGCAGTTCTTC.